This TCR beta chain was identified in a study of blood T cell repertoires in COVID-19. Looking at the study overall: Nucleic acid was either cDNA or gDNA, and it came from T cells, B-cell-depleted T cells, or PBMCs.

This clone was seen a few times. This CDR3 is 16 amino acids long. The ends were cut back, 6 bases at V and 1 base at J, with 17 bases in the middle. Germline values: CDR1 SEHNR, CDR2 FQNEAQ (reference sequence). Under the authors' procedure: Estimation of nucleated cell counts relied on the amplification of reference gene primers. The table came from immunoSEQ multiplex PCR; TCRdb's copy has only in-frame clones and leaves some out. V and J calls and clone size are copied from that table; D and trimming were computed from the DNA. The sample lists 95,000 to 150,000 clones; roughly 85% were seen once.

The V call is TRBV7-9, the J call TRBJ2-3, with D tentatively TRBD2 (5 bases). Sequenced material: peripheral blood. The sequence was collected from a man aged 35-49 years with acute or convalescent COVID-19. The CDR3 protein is CASSYHGLSGTDTQYF. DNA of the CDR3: TGTGCCAGCAGTTACCACGGACTTTCCGGCACAGATACGCAGTATTTT.